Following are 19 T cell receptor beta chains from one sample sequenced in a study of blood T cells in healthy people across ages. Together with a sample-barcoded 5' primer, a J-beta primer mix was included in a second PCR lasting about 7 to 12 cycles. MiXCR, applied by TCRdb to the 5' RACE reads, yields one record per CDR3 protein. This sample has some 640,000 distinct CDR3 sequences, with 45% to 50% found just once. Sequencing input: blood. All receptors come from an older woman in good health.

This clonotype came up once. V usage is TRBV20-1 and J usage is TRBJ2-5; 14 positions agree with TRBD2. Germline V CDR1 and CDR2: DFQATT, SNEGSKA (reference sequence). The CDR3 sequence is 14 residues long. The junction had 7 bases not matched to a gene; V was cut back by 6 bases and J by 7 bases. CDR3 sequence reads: CSARLAGGPGTQYF. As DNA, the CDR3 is TGCAGTGCGAGACTAGCGGGAGGGCCAGGGACCCAGTACTTC.

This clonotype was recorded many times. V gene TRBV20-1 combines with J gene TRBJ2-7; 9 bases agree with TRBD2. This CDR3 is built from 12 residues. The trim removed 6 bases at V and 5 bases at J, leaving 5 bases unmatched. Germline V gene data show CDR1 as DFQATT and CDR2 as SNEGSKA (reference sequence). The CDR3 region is CSASSGNDEQYF. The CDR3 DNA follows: TGCAGTGCGTCTAGCGGGAACGACGAGCAGTACTTC.

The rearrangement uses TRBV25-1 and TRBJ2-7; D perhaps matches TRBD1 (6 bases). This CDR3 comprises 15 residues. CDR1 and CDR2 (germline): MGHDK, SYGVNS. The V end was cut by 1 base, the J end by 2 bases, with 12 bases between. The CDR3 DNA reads TGTGCCAGCAGTGAATCCAAAACAGGGACCTACGAGCAGTACTTC. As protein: CASSESKTGTYEQYF.

The CDR3, as DNA: TGTGCCTGGGCGGGGGGGAGGACCCAGTACTTC. Translation: CAWAGGRTQYF. This chain links TRBV30 with TRBJ2-5; TRBD2 aligns across 9 bases. CDR1 is GTSNPN and CDR2 is SVGIG in the germline V gene (reference sequence). The length of the CDR3 is 11 residues. V lost 5 bases to trimming and J lost 7 bases; unmatched junction nucleotides: 2.

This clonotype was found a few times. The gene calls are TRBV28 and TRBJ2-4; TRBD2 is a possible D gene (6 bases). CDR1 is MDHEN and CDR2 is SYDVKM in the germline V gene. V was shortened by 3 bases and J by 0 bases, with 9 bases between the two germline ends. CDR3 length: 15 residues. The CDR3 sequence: CASSFTGGAKNIQYF. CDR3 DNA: TGTGCCAGCAGTTTTACCGGGGGAGCCAAAAACATTCAGTACTTC.

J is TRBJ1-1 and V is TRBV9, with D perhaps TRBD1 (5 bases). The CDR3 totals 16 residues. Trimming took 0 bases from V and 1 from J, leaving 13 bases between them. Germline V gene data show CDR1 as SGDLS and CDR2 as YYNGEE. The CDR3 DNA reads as TGTGCCAGCAGCGTAGCTGGGGACCGGGCGAACACTGAAGCTTTCTTT. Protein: CASSVAGDRANTEAFF. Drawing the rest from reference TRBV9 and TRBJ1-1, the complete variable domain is DSGVTQTPKHLITATGQRVTLRCSPRSGDLSVYWYQQSLDQGLQFLIQYYNGEERAKGNILERFSAQQFPDLHSELNLSSLELGDSALYFCASSVAGDRANTEAFFGQGTRLTVV.

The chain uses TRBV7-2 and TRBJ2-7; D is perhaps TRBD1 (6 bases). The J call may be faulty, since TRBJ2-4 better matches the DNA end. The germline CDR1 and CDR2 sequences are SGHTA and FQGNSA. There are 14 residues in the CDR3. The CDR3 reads CASSSSPGAGIQYF. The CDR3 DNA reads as TGTGCCAGCAGCTCAAGCCCAGGGGCGGGCATTCAGTACTTC.

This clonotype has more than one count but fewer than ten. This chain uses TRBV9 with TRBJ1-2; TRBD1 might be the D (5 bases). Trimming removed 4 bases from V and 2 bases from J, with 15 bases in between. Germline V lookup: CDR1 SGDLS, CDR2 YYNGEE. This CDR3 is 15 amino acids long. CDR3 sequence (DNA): TGTGCCAGCAGCCCCCTGGGGGGTCAAAACTATGGCTACACCTTC. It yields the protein CASSPLGGQNYGYTF.

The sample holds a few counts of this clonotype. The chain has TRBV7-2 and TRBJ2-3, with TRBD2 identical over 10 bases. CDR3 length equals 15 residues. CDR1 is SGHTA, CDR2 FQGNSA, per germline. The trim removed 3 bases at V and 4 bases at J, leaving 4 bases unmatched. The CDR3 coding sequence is TGTGCCAGCAGCTTCACTAGCGGGATGGCAGATACGCAGTATTTT. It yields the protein CASSFTSGMADTQYF.

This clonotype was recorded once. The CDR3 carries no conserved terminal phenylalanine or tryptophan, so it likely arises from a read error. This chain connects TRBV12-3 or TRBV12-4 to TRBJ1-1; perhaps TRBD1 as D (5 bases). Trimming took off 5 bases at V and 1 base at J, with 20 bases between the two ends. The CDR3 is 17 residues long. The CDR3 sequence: CASSPAGSGTANTEAFV. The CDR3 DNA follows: TGTGCCAGCAGTCCAGCAGGGTCCGGGACGGCGAACACTGAAGCTTTCGTT.

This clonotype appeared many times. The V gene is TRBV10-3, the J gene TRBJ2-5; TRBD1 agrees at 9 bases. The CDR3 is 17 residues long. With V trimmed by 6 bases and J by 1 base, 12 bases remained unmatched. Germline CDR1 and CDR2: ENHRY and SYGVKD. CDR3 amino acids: CAIRGNFGTGTQETQYF. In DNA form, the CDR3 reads TGTGCCATCAGGGGGAACTTCGGGACAGGGACCCAAGAGACCCAGTACTTC.

CDR3 region: CASSQVGDNGGTQYF. Written as DNA, the CDR3 is TGTGCCAGCAGCCAAGTTGGGGATAATGGAGGGACCCAGTACTTC. V is TRBV4-2 and J is TRBJ2-5; weak D call: TRBD2 (5 bases). CDR1 and CDR2 (germline): LGHNA, YNFKEQ. The CDR3 length is 15 residues. Trimming took 1 base from V and 7 from J, leaving 16 bases between them.

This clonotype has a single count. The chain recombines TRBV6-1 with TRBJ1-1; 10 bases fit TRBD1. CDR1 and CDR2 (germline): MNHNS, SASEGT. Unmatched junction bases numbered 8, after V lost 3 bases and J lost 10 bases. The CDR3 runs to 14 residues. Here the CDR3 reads CASSEGTGDRGAFF. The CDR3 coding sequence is TGTGCCAGCAGTGAGGGGACAGGGGACCGGGGAGCTTTCTTT.

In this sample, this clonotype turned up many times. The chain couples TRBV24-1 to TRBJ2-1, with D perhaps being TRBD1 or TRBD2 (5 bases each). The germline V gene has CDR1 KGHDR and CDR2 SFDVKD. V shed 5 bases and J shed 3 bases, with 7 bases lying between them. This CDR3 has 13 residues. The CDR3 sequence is CATSVGDYNEQFF. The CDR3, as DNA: TGTGCCACCAGTGTGGGGGACTACAATGAGCAGTTCTTC.

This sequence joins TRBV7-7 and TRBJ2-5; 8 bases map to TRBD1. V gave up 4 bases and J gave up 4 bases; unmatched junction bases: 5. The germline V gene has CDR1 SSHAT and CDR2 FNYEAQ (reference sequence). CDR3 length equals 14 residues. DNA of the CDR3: TGTGCCAGCAGCTCGACAGGGGTGGGAGAGACCCAGTACTTC. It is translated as CASSSTGVGETQYF.

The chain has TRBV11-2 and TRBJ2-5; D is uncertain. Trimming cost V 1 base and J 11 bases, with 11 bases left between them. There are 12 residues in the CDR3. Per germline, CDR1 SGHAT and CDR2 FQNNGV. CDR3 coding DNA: TGTGCCAGCAGCTTAGGTTCCTACGGGCAGTACTTC. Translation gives CASSLGSYGQYF.

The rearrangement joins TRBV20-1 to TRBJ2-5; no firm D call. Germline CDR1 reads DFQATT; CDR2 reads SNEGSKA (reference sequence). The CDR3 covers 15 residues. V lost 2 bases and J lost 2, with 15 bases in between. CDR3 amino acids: CSARPSHSLQETQYF. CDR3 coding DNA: TGCAGTGCTAGACCGTCTCACAGCCTTCAAGAGACCCAGTACTTC.

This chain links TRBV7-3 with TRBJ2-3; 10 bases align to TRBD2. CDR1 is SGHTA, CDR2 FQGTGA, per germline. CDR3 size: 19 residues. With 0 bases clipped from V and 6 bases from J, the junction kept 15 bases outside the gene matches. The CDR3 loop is CASSLTVGLAIPGWDTQYF. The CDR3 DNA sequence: TGTGCCAGCAGCTTAACGGTGGGACTAGCGATCCCAGGATGGGATACGCAGTATTTT.

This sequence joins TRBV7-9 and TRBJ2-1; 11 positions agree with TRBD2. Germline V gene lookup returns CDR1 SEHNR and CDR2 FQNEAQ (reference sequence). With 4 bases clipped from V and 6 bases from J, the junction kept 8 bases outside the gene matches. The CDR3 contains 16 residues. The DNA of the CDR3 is TGTGCCAGCAGCTCCCTAGCGGGAGGAGTGGGCAATGAGCAGTTCTTC. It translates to CASSSLAGGVGNEQFF.